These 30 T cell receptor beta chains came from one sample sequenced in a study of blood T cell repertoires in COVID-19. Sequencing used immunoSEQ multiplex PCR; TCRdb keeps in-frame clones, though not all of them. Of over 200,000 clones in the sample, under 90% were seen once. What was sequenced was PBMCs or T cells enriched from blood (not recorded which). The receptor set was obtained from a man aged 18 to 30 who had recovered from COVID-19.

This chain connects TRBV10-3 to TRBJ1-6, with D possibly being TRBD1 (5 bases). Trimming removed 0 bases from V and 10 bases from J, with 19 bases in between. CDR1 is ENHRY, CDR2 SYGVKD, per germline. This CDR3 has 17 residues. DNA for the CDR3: TGTGCCATCAGTGAGTCACGCCCGGCGGGGACCGGCTCACCCCTCCACTTT. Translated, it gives CAISESRPAGTGSPLHF.

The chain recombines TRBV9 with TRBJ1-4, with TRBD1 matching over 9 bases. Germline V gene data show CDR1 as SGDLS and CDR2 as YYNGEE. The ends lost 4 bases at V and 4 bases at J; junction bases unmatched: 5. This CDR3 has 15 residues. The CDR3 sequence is CASSLWGQGNEKLFF. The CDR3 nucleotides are TGTGCCAGCAGCCTCTGGGGACAGGGTAATGAAAAACTGTTTTTT.

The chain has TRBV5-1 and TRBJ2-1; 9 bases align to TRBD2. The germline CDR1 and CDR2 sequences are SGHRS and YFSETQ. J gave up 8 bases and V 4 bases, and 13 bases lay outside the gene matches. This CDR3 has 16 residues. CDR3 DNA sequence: TGCGCCAGCAGCGACACAAGGCGGGAGGGCCGTGATGAGCAGTTCTTC. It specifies CASSDTRREGRDEQFF. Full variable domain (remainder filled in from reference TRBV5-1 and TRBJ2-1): KAGVTQTPRYLIKTRGQQVTLSCSPISGHRSVSWYQQTPGQGLQFLFEYFSETQRNKGNFPGRFSGRQFSNSRSEMNVSTLELGDSALYLCASSDTRREGRDEQFFGPGTRLTVL.

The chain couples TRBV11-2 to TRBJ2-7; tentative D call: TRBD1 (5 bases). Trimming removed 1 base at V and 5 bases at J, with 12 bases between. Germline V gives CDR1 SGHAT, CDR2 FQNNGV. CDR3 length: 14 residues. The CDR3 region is CASSLGQGWNEQYF. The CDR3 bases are TGTGCCAGCAGCTTAGGTCAGGGATGGAACGAGCAGTACTTC.

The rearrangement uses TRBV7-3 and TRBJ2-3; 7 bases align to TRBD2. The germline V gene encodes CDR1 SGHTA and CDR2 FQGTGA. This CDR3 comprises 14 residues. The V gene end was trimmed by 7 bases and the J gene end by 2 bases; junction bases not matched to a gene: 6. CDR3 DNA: TGTGCCAGCAACCTCGGGAGGTACACAGATACGCAGTATTTT. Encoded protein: CASNLGRYTDTQYF. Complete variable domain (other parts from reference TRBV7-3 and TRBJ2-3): GAGVSQTPSNKVTEKGKYVELRCDPISGHTALYWYRQSLGQGPEFLIYFQGTGAADDSGLPNDRFFAVRPEGSVSTLKIQRTERGDSAVYLCASNLGRYTDTQYFGPGTRLTVL.

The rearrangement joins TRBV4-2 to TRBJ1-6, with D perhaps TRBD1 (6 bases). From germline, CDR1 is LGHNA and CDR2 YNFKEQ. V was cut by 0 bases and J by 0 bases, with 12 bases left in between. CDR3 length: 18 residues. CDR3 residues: CASSQDFRRGSYNSPLHF. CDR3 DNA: TGTGCCAGCAGCCAAGATTTTCGCAGGGGCTCCTATAATTCACCCCTCCACTTT.

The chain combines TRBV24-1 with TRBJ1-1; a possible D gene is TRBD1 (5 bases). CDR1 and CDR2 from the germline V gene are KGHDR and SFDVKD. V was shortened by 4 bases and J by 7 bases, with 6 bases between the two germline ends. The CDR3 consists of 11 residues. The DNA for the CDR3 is TGTGCCACCAGTGAGCAGGGTGAAGCTTTCTTT. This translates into CATSEQGEAFF.

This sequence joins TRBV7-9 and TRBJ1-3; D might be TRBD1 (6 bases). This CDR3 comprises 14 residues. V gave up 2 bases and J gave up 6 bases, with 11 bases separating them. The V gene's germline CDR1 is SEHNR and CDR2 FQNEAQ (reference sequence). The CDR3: CASSLTTGTNTIYF. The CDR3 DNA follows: TGTGCCAGCAGCTTAACCACAGGGACAAACACCATATATTTT. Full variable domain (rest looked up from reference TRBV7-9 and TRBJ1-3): DTGVSQNPRHKITKRGQNVTFRCDPISEHNRLYWYRQTLGQGPEFLTYFQNEAQLEKSRLLSDRFSAERPKGSFSTLEIQRTEQGDSAMYLCASSLTTGTNTIYFGEGSWLTVV.

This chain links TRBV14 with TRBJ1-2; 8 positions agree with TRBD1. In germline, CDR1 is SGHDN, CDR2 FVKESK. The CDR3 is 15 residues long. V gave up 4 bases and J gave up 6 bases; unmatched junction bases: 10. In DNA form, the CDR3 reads TGTGCCAGCAGCCCCGGGCCCCAGGGGGCGGATGGCTACACCTTC. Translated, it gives CASSPGPQGADGYTF.

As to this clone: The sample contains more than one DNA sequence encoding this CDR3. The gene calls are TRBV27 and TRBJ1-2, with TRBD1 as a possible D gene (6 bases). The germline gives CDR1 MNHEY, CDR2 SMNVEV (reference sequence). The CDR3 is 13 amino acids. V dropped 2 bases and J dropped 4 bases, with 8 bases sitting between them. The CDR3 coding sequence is TGTGCCAGCAGTTTAACAGGGACCTATGGCTACACCTTC. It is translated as CASSLTGTYGYTF.

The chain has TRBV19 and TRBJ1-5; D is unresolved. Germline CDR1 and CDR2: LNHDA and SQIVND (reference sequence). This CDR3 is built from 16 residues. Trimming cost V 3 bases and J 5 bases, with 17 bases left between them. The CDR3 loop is CASSIVPSSFDQPQHF. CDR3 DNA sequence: TGTGCCAGTAGTATTGTCCCTAGCTCATTCGATCAGCCCCAGCATTTT.

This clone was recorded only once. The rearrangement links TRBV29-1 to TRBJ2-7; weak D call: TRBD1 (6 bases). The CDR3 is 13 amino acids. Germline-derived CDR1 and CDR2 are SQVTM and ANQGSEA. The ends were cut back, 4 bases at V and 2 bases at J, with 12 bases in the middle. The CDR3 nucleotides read TGCAGCGTTGTACAGGGTTCAACCTACGAGCAGTACTTC. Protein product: CSVVQGSTYEQYF.

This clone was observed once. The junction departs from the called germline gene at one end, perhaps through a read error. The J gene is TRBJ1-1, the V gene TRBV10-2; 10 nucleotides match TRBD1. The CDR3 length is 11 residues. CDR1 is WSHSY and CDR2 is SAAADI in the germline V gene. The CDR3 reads CASSEGGQGSF. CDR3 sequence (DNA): TGCGCCAGCAGCGAGGGGGGACAGGGGTCCTTT.

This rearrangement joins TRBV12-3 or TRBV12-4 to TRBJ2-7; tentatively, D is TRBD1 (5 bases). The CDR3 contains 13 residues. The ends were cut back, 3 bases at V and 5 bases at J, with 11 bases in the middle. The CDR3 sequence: CASSFFRGHEQYF. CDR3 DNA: TGTGCCAGCAGTTTTTTTAGGGGCCACGAGCAGTACTTC.

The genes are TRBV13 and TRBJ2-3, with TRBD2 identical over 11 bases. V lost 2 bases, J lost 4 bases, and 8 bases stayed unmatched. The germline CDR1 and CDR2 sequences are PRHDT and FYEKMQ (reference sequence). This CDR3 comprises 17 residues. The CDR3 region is CASSLRGSGRASDTQYF. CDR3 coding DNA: TGTGCCAGCAGCTTAAGGGGTAGCGGGAGGGCCTCAGATACGCAGTATTTT.

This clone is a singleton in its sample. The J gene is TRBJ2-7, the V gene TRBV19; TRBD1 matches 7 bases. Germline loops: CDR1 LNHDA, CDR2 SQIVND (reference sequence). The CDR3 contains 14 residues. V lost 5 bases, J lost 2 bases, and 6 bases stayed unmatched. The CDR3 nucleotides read TGTGCCAGTAGTCTCCGACAGGGACCCTACGAGCAGTACTTC. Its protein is CASSLRQGPYEQYF.

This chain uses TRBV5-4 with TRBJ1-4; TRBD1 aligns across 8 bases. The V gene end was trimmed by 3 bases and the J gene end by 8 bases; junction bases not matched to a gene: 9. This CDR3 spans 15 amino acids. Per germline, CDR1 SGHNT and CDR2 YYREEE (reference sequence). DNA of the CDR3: TGTGCCAGCAGCTCCTATGGACAGGGAGGAGAAAAACTGTTTTTT. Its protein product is CASSSYGQGGEKLFF.

The CDR3 protein is CASSLQVAYEQYF. The CDR3 DNA sequence: TGTGCCAGCAGTTTGCAGGTCGCCTACGAGCAGTACTTC. The chain uses TRBV27 and TRBJ2-7, with unresolved D. Germline V lookup: CDR1 MNHEY, CDR2 SMNVEV (reference sequence). V shed 3 bases and J shed 2 bases, with 8 bases lying between them. The CDR3 length is 13 residues.

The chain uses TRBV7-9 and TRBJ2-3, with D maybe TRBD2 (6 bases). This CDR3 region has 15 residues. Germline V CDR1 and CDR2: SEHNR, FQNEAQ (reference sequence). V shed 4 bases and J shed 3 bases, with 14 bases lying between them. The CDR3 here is CASSSTGTFTDTQYF. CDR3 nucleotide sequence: TGTGCCAGCAGCTCAACCGGGACTTTTACAGATACGCAGTATTTT.

CDR3 in amino acids: CAISEGASPLHF. In DNA, the CDR3 is TGTGCCATCAGTGAGGGTGCGTCACCCCTCCACTTT. The chain uses TRBV10-3 and TRBJ1-6; D gene unclear. Trimming cost V 2 bases and J 10 bases, with 6 bases left between them. Germline V gene sequence: CDR1 ENHRY, CDR2 SYGVKD. The CDR3 covers 12 residues.

CDR3 coding DNA: TGTGCCAGTAGTATGACCGGGACTAACTACGAGCAGTACTTC. This codes for CASSMTGTNYEQYF. The chain links TRBV19 to TRBJ2-7, with 7 bases that match TRBD2. Unmatched junction bases numbered 5, after V lost 3 bases and J lost 3 bases. The CDR3 length is 14 residues. The germline CDR1 and CDR2 sequences are LNHDA and SQIVND (reference sequence).

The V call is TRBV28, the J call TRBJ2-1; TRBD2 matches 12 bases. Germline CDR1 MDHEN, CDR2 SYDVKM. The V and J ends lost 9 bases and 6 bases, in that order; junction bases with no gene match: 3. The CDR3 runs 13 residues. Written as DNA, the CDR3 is TGTGCCAGTCTAGCGGGAGGGGGCAATGAGCAGTTCTTC. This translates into CASLAGGGNEQFF.

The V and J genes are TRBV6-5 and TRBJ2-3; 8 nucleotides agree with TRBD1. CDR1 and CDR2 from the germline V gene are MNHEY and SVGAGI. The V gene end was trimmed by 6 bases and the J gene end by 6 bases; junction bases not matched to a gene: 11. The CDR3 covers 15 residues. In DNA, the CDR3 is TGTGCCAGCAGCCTAGCCGGACAGGGTGGGGATACGCAGTATTTT. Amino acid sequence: CASSLAGQGGDTQYF.

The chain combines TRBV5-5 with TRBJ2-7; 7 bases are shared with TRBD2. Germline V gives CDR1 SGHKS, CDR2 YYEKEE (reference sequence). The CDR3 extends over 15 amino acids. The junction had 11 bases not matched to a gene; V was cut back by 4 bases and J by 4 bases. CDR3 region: CASSPPSGPTYEQYF. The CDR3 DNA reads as TGTGCCAGCAGCCCCCCTAGCGGCCCCACTTACGAGCAGTACTTC. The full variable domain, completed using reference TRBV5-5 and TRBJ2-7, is DAGVTQSPTHLIKTRGQQVTLRCSPISGHKSVSWYQQVLGQGPQFIFQYYEKEERGRGNFPDRFSARQFPNYSSELNVNALLLGDSALYLCASSPPSGPTYEQYFGPGTRLTVT.

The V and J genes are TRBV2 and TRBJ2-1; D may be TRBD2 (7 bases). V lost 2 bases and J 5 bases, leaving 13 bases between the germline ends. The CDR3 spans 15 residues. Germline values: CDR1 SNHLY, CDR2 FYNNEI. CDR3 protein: CASSERRGGNNEQFF. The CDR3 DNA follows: TGTGCCAGCAGTGAACGGAGGGGGGGCAACAATGAGCAGTTCTTC.

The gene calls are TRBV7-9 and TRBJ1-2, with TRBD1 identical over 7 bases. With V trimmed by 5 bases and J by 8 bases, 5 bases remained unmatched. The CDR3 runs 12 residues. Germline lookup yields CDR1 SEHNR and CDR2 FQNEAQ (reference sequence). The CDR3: CASSETGSGYTF. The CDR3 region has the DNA TGTGCCAGCAGCGAGACAGGGAGCGGCTACACCTTC.

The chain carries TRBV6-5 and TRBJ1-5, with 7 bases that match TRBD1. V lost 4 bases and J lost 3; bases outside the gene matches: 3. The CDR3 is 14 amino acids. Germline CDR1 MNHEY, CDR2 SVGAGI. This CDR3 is CASSSTGINQPQHF. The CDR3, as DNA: TGTGCCAGCAGTTCGACAGGGATCAATCAGCCCCAGCATTTT.

The CDR3 DNA reads as TGTGCCAGCATCCGTTCCGGGGACTACGAGCAGTACTTC. Its protein is CASIRSGDYEQYF. The chain couples TRBV28 to TRBJ2-7, with D possibly matching TRBD2 (5 bases). Germline CDR1 and CDR2: MDHEN and SYDVKM. Trimming shortened V by 7 bases and J by 3 bases, and 13 bases separated the two germline ends. This CDR3 has 13 amino acids. Together with reference TRBV28 and TRBJ2-7, the CDR3 gives the full variable domain: DVKVTQSSRYLVKRTGEKVFLECVQDMDHENMFWYRQDPGLGLRLIYFSYDVKMKEKGDIPEGYSVSREKKERFSLILESASTNQTSMYLCASIRSGDYEQYFGPGTRLTVT.

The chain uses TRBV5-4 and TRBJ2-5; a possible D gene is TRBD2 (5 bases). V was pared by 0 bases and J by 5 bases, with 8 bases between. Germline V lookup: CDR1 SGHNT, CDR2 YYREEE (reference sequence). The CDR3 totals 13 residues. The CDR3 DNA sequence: TGTGCCAGCAGCTTGGGACTAAAGGAGACCCAGTACTTC. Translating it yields CASSLGLKETQYF.

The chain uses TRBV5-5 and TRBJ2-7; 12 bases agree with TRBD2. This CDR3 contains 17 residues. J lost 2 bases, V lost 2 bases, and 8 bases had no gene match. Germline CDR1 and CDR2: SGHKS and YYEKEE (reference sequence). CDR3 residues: CASSFPTSGGDPYEQYF. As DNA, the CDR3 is TGTGCCAGCAGCTTCCCGACTAGCGGGGGTGATCCCTACGAGCAGTACTTC.